The clone carrying this T cell receptor beta chain was counted only a few times. The data stem from a study of blood T cells in healthy people across ages. Extractions gave at least 5.5 micrograms of total RNA per sample. The use of a sample-barcoded 5' primer and a J-beta primer mix characterized a second PCR of 7 to 11 cycles. Using its own MiXCR run on the 5' RACE reads, TCRdb lists one record per CDR3 protein. This table has roughly 680,000 distinct CDR3 sequences, over 20% appearing once. The receptor was derived from a man in his 70s in good health. The sequenced material came from blood.

CDR3 sequence: CASSLVGLAGLQETQYF. The CDR3 DNA follows: TGTGCCAGCAGTTTAGTGGGACTAGCGGGACTCCAAGAGACCCAGTACTTC. This chain joins TRBV28 and TRBJ2-5; TRBD2 matches at 13 bases. Germline V gene sequence: CDR1 MDHEN, CDR2 SYDVKM. This CDR3 region has 17 residues. The V segment lost 2 bases and the J segment 1 base; nucleotides outside the gene matches: 4.